This T cell receptor (beta chain) comes out of a study of T cell repertoires in cytomegalovirus infection. As for the study in general: Well-studied HLA-B-restricted epitopes and recently identified HLA-C-restricted epitopes of CMV were both used in the study. Matching HLA type and CMV infection were both indicated by public TCR beta signatures. Study-wide points: CMV-specific TCR beta clonotypes restricted by HLA-C were the ones dominating the ex vivo response. The cumulative frequency of public TCR beta families distinguished individuals who carried CMV together with the relevant HLA.

TCRdb called the reads again in MiXCR, with one record for every CDR3 protein. The sample consists of over 100,000 distinct CDR3 sequences, around 28% of them appearing once. Remarks on this clonotype: The antigen is not known.

Sequenced here: CD8+ T cells from cultured PBMCs, sampled from culture after CMV antigen stimulation. The receptor was derived from a human donor in good health (CMV status not recorded). Some clones in this sample may be carry-over from other donors' samples.

CDR3 DNA: TGCAGTGCTAGATGGACAGCGGGGGGGCCCGATGAGCAGTTCTTC. It specifies CSARWTAGGPDEQFF. The chain carries TRBV20-1 and TRBJ2-1, with 10 bases lining up with TRBD2. V shed 2 bases, J shed 8 bases, and the junction held 9 bases outside the gene matches. Germline V gene data show CDR1 as DFQATT and CDR2 as SNEGSKA (reference sequence). The CDR3 loop spans 15 amino acids.